A single sample gave rise to the 13 T cell receptor beta chains below, sequenced in a study of beta chain features in type 1 diabetes (dated by TCRdb to the late 2010s). The library was prepared using the immunoSEQ multiplex PCR assay. The High Capacity cDNA Reverse Transcription Kit was used to reverse transcribe all of the isolated RNA, meaning that expressed TCRB transcripts were what got sequenced. The table was pulled from immuneACCESS by TCRdb, which kept in-frame rearrangements only. Such tables lose some clones; where checked, under half of the loss comes from unresolved V genes, and the rest has no known cause. A total of some 360,000 clones appear in this sample, about 18% of them only once. The ten largest clones represent around 0.04% of the sample. Specimen: naive CD4+ T cells from blood. The cell subset or site label corresponds to: true naive CD4+ T cells. The receptors come from a woman aged 18-29 years in good health.

The rearrangement uses TRBV21-1 and TRBJ1-4; the D call in the table, TRBD1, was not verified against the DNA. TRBV21-1 is described as a pseudogene. This CDR3 has 15 amino acids. The CDR3 region is CASSARIYSNEKLFF. The CDR3 bases are TGTGCCAGCAGCGCTCGGATATACAGTAATGAAAAACTGTTTTTT.

This clone was seen a handful of times. V and J are TRBV2 and TRBJ2-1; 8 nucleotides agree with TRBD2. V lost 2 bases and J lost 5; bases outside the gene matches: 2. Germline CDR1 reads SNHLY; CDR2 reads FYNNEI. The CDR3 is 14 residues long. The CDR3 sequence is CASSERGGHNEQFF. The CDR3 nucleotides read TGTGCCAGCAGTGAACGGGGGGGGCACAATGAGCAGTTCTTC.

This clone was picked up a small number of times. V is TRBV29-1 and J is TRBJ2-3; 9 positions match TRBD2. The V gene end was trimmed by 4 bases and the J gene end by 9 bases; junction bases not matched to a gene: 5. The germline gives CDR1 SQVTM, CDR2 ANQGSEA. The CDR3 is 12 amino acids. CDR3 residues: CSVVPTSGTQYF. The CDR3 coding sequence is TGCAGCGTTGTACCGACTAGCGGAACGCAGTATTTT.

The rearrangement joins TRBV30 to TRBJ2-1, with D perhaps TRBD1 (5 bases). This CDR3 spans 12 amino acids. Germline V gene sequence: CDR1 GTSNPN, CDR2 SVGIG (reference sequence). V was shortened by 2 bases and J by 7 bases, with 9 bases between the two germline ends. The CDR3 sequence is CAWSLSGNEQFF. CDR3 sequence (DNA): TGTGCCTGGAGTCTCTCAGGGAATGAGCAGTTCTTC.

This clone showed up just a few times. The chain joins TRBV5-1 to TRBJ2-7; 7 positions agree with TRBD1. The length of the CDR3 is 15 residues. V gave up 0 bases and J gave up 0 bases; unmatched junction bases: 3. Germline assignment: CDR1 SGHRS and CDR2 YFSETQ. The CDR3 bases are TGCGCCAGCAGCTTGGAAGGACAGGCCTCCTACGAGCAGTACTTC. Translation: CASSLEGQASYEQYF. Filled out from reference TRBV5-1 and TRBJ2-7, the complete variable domain reads KAGVTQTPRYLIKTRGQQVTLSCSPISGHRSVSWYQQTPGQGLQFLFEYFSETQRNKGNFPGRFSGRQFSNSRSEMNVSTLELGDSALYLCASSLEGQASYEQYFGPGTRLTVT.

V gene TRBV7-2 combines with J gene TRBJ2-1; 11 positions match TRBD2. Looked up from germline, CDR1 is SGHTA and CDR2 is FQGNSA. Unmatched junction bases numbered 7, after V lost 5 bases and J lost 7 bases. The CDR3 totals 15 residues. The DNA for the CDR3 is TGTGCCAGCAGCATTAGCGGGAGGGCCGGAAATGAGCAGTTCTTC. Residues: CASSISGRAGNEQFF.

This clone was seen a few times. The V call is TRBV5-4, the J call TRBJ2-2, with a weak D call TRBD2 (6 bases). CDR1 and CDR2 from the germline V gene are SGHNT and YYREEE (reference sequence). The CDR3 runs to 16 residues. V lost 0 bases and J lost 4, with 13 bases in between. For the CDR3, the DNA is TGTGCCAGCAGCTTGGCTTTTGGCGGGGCCACCGGGGAGCTGTTTTTT. Its translation: CASSLAFGGATGELFF.

The chain combines TRBV27 with TRBJ2-7; TRBD1 might be the D (6 bases). CDR3 length equals 15 residues. Germline-derived CDR1 and CDR2 are MNHEY and SMNVEV (reference sequence). The V end was cut by 5 bases, the J end by 3 bases, with 17 bases between. The CDR3 nucleotides read TGTGCCAGCAGTGCAGACAGGCTTCTGGTCTACGAGCAGTACTTC. Amino acid sequence: CASSADRLLVYEQYF.

This clone appeared a few times. The chain is built from TRBV7-9 and TRBJ2-3; TRBD1 is a possible D gene (5 bases). Germline lookup yields CDR1 SEHNR and CDR2 FQNEAQ (reference sequence). V was clipped by 5 bases and J by 0 bases, with 9 bases between them. The CDR3 runs 14 residues. The chain's CDR3 is CASSISGSTDTQYF. The CDR3 nucleotides are TGTGCCAGCAGCATTTCAGGGAGCACAGATACGCAGTATTTT.

This clone was picked up a small number of times. The V gene is TRBV2, the J gene TRBJ2-7; TRBD2 might be the D (6 bases). The CDR3 extends over 13 amino acids. CDR1 SNHLY and CDR2 FYNNEI come from the germline V gene. V lost 2 bases and J lost 5, with 10 bases in between. CDR3: CASSESGGNEQYF. CDR3 DNA sequence: TGTGCCAGCAGTGAATCTGGAGGGAACGAGCAGTACTTC.

This clone was counted only a few times. This chain connects TRBV30 to TRBJ1-1; 7 nucleotides match TRBD1. The V segment lost 3 bases and the J segment 4 bases; nucleotides outside the gene matches: 5. Germline CDR1 GTSNPN, CDR2 SVGIG (reference sequence). This CDR3 has 13 residues. In DNA, the CDR3 is TGTGCCTGGAGCTTGACAGGGACCACTGAAGCTTTCTTT. Translated, it gives CAWSLTGTTEAFF.

The chain carries TRBV6-6 and TRBJ2-6; tentatively, D is TRBD1 (5 bases). V lost 6 bases to trimming and J lost 0 bases, with 12 bases between them. Germline CDR1 and CDR2: MNHNY and SVGAGI (reference sequence). The CDR3 has 16 residues. CDR3 loop: CASRTVPTSGANVLTF. As DNA, the CDR3 is TGTGCCAGCAGGACAGTTCCAACCTCTGGGGCCAACGTCCTGACTTTC.

The chain couples TRBV30 to TRBJ1-5, with no clear D. V was trimmed by 5 bases and J by 6 bases, leaving 17 bases between them. This CDR3 comprises 14 residues. CDR1 is GTSNPN and CDR2 is SVGIG in the germline V gene (reference sequence). The CDR3 DNA reads TGTGCCTGGGCGAACCCTAGCTGGGGTCAGCCCCAGCATTTT. Its protein is CAWANPSWGQPQHF.